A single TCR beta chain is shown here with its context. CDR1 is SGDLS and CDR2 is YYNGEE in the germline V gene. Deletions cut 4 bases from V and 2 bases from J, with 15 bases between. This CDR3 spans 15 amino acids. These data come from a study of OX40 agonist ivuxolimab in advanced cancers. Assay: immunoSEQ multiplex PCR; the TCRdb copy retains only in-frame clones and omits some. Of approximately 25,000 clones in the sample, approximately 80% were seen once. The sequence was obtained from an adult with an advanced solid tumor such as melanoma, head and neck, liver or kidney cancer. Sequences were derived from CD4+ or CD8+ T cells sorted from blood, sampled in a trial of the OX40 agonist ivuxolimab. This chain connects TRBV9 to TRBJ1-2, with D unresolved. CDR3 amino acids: CASSPQGISNYGYTF. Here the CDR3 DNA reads TGTGCCAGCAGCCCCCAAGGGATCTCAAACTATGGCTACACCTTC.